This TCR beta chain was observed in a study of Ad26.COV2.S vaccination and SARS-CoV-2 variants. Turning to the study itself: Ad26.COV2.S shots went into the muscle once or twice, 56 days apart. Study results and caveats: It was vaccine recipients, not placebo recipients, who had the higher spike-specific TCR breadth.

The CDR3 consists of 13 residues. V was clipped by 7 bases and J by 4 bases; unmatched bases: 5. Germline CDR1 is SGHTA and CDR2 is FQGNSA. Sequencing used immunoSEQ multiplex PCR; TCRdb keeps in-frame clones, though not all of them. The sample lists roughly 380,000 clones; about 85% were seen once. Concerning this clone: No antigen is known for it.

Treatment here: 15 to 20 received Ad26.COV2.S at low or high dose, single or two shots; roughly 5 received placebo; per-sample allocation not given. It was on day 63 after the first vaccine or placebo injection that samples were taken. Expressing Wuhan-strain SARS-CoV-2 spike, an Ad26 vector served as the vaccine. Sequences were derived from peripheral blood, sampled in a trial of Ad26.COV2.S vaccine versus placebo. The clonotype originates from a person aged 18 to 59 who received the Ad26.COV2.S COVID-19 vaccine or a placebo. V gene TRBV7-2 combines with J gene TRBJ2-7; 9 bases map to TRBD2. This CDR3 is CASNPGLAYEQYF. The CDR3 nucleotides are TGTGCCAGCAACCCGGGACTAGCTTACGAGCAGTACTTC.